The 8 T cell receptor beta chains in this list originate from one sample, sequenced in a study of blood T cell repertoires in COVID-19. Clones were sequenced by immunoSEQ multiplex PCR, and TCRdb holds only the in-frame ones, with some missing. This sample has around 65,000 clones; about 81% occur once, and the top ten carry 15% to 18%. Material for sequencing was peripheral blood. Receptors were obtained from a man at least 80 years old with acute or convalescent COVID-19.

This clone has just a few counts. The chain joins TRBV12-3 or TRBV12-4 to TRBJ1-6; D ambiguous. The CDR3 length is 12 residues. Trimming left V 6 bases short and J 5 bases short, with 5 bases between. CDR3 sequence: CASRGNNSPLHF. In DNA, the CDR3 is TGTGCCAGCAGGGGCAATAATTCACCCCTCCACTTT.

CDR3 DNA: TGTGCCAGCAAGGAAGAGGCCGGGGAGCTGTTTTTT. Its translation: CASKEEAGELFF. The V and J genes are TRBV6-6 and TRBJ2-2; D is uncertain. Trimming stripped 7 bases from V and 6 bases from J, with 9 bases between. This CDR3 is 12 amino acids long. Germline V lookup: CDR1 MNHNY, CDR2 SVGAGI (reference sequence).

The genes are TRBV7-2 and TRBJ2-2, with TRBD2 matching over 12 bases. The CDR3 runs 16 residues. After removal of 5 bases from V and 7 bases from J, the junction contained 8 bases not matched to a gene. Looked up from germline, CDR1 is SGHTA and CDR2 is FQGNSA. In DNA, the CDR3 is TGTGCCAGCAGCACCTCTAGCGGGAGGGCCGTCGGGGAGCTGTTTTTT. This codes for CASSTSSGRAVGELFF.

The CDR3 DNA reads TGTGCCAGCGAACAGGGGGCAACTAATGAAAAACTGTTTTTT. Encoded protein: CASEQGATNEKLFF. The V and J genes are TRBV2 and TRBJ1-4; 8 bases are a match to TRBD1. With V trimmed by 8 bases and J by 0 bases, 2 bases remained unmatched. CDR3 size: 14 residues. The germline gives CDR1 SNHLY, CDR2 FYNNEI.

V and J are TRBV7-2 and TRBJ2-7; perhaps TRBD2 as D (5 bases). Germline V gene sequence: CDR1 SGHTA, CDR2 FQGNSA. V was cut by 5 bases and J by 5 bases, with 19 bases left in between. The CDR3 runs 15 residues. CDR3 sequence: CASSGESRAFDEQYF. The CDR3 DNA sequence: TGTGCCAGCAGCGGGGAATCGAGGGCCTTCGACGAGCAGTACTTC. The complete variable domain, with remaining parts taken from reference TRBV7-2 and TRBJ2-7, reads GAGVSQSPSNKVTEKGKDVELRCDPISGHTALYWYRQSLGQGLEFLIYFQGNSAPDKSGLPSDRFSAERTGGSVSTLTIQRTQQEDSAVYLCASSGESRAFDEQYFGPGTRLTVT.

The V gene is TRBV5-4, the J gene TRBJ1-6, with no clear D. The length of the CDR3 is 15 residues. The germline V gene has CDR1 SGHNT and CDR2 YYREEE (reference sequence). V lost 0 bases to trimming and J lost 6 bases, with 10 bases between them. The CDR3 reads CASSLATAGNSPLHF. CDR3 nucleotides: TGTGCCAGCAGCTTGGCCACGGCGGGTAATTCACCCCTCCACTTT.

V gene TRBV19 combines with J gene TRBJ2-7; TRBD2 aligns across 13 bases. The V gene's germline CDR1 is LNHDA and CDR2 SQIVND (reference sequence). The CDR3 totals 16 residues. V lost 1 base, J lost 3 bases, and 3 bases stayed unmatched. The CDR3 loop reads CASSIGGLAGHYEQYF. The CDR3 bases are TGTGCCAGTAGTATAGGGGGACTAGCGGGGCACTACGAGCAGTACTTC.

V and J are TRBV11-1 and TRBJ2-3; 13 nucleotides align to TRBD2. V gave up 4 bases and J gave up 2 bases; unmatched junction bases: 3. Germline loops: CDR1 SGHAT, CDR2 FQDESV (reference sequence). The CDR3 has 16 residues. This CDR3 is CASSWGTSGITDTQYF. CDR3 coding DNA: TGTGCCAGCAGCTGGGGGACTAGCGGGATCACAGATACGCAGTATTTT.